This paragraph reports one T cell receptor beta chain. The antigen remains unidentified. Germline trimming cut 5 bases from V and 0 bases from J; bases unmatched to any gene: 4. The CDR3 sequence is 16 residues long. Germline assignment: CDR1 SEHNR and CDR2 FQNEAQ (reference sequence). This record comes from a study of cytomegalovirus exposure and HLA in healthy donors. Findings of the study overall: TCR beta chains numbering under 200 were designated cytomegalovirus-associated. A later analysis linked a missense variant in DCLRE1C to the trimming of TCR beta V and J genes. Per a later analysis, HLA-associated TCR beta chains showed more clonal expansion than other, equally common TCR beta chains.

PCR employed 60 Vbeta and 13 Jbeta primers. TCRdb's table, derived via immunoSEQ multiplex PCR, lists solely in-frame clones and lacks some. The sample lists 150,000 to 200,000 clones, 65% to 85% occurring once. This chain uses TRBV7-9 with TRBJ2-2, with TRBD2 matching 9 bases. The sequencing sample was made of PBMCs. This clonotype originated in a man aged 18 to 29 in good health and CMV-seronegative. The CDR3 sequence is CASSERGAPNTGELFF. The CDR3 nucleotides are TGTGCCAGCAGCGAGCGGGGGGCCCCGAACACCGGGGAGCTGTTTTTT. Variable domain in full (rest from reference TRBV7-9 and TRBJ2-2): DTGVSQNPRHKITKRGQNVTFRCDPISEHNRLYWYRQTLGQGPEFLTYFQNEAQLEKSRLLSDRFSAERPKGSFSTLEIQRTEQGDSAMYLCASSERGAPNTGELFFGEGSRLTVL.